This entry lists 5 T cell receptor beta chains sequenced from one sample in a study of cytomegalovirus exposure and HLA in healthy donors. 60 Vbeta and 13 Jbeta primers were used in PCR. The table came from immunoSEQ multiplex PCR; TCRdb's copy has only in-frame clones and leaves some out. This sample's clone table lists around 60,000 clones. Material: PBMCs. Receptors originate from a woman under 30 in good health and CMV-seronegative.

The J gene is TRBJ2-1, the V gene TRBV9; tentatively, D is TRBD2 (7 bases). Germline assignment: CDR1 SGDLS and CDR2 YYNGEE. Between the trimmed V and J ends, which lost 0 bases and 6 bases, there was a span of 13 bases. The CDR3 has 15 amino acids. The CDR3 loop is CASSVAGGASNEQFF. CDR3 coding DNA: TGTGCCAGCAGCGTAGCTGGGGGGGCCAGCAATGAGCAGTTCTTC.

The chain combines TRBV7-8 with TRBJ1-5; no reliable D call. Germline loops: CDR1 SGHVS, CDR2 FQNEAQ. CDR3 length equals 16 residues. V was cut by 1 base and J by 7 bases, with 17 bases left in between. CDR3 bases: TGTGCCAGCAGCTTAGATTGGCAGATCCTCAGACAGCCCCAGCATTTT. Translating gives CASSLDWQILRQPQHF.

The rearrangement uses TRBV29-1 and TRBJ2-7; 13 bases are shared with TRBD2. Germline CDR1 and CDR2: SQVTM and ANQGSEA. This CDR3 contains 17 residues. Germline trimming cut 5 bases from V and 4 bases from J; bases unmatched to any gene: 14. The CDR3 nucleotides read TGCAGCGTTACCGGGACTAGCGGGGTCCCAGGAGTATACGAGCAGTACTTC. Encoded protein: CSVTGTSGVPGVYEQYF.

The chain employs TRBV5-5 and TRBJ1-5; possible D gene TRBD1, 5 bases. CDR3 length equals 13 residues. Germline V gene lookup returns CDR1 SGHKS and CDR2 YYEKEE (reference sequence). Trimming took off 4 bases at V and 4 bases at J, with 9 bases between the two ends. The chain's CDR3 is CASSPDRNQPQHF. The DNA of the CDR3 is TGTGCCAGCAGCCCTGACAGAAATCAGCCCCAGCATTTT.

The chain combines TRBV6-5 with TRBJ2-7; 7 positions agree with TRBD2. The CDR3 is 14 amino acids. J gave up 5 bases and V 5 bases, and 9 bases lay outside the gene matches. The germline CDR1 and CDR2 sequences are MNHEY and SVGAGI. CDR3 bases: TGTGCCAGCAGTCAGTCTAGCGGACCGAACGAGCAGTACTTC. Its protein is CASSQSSGPNEQYF.